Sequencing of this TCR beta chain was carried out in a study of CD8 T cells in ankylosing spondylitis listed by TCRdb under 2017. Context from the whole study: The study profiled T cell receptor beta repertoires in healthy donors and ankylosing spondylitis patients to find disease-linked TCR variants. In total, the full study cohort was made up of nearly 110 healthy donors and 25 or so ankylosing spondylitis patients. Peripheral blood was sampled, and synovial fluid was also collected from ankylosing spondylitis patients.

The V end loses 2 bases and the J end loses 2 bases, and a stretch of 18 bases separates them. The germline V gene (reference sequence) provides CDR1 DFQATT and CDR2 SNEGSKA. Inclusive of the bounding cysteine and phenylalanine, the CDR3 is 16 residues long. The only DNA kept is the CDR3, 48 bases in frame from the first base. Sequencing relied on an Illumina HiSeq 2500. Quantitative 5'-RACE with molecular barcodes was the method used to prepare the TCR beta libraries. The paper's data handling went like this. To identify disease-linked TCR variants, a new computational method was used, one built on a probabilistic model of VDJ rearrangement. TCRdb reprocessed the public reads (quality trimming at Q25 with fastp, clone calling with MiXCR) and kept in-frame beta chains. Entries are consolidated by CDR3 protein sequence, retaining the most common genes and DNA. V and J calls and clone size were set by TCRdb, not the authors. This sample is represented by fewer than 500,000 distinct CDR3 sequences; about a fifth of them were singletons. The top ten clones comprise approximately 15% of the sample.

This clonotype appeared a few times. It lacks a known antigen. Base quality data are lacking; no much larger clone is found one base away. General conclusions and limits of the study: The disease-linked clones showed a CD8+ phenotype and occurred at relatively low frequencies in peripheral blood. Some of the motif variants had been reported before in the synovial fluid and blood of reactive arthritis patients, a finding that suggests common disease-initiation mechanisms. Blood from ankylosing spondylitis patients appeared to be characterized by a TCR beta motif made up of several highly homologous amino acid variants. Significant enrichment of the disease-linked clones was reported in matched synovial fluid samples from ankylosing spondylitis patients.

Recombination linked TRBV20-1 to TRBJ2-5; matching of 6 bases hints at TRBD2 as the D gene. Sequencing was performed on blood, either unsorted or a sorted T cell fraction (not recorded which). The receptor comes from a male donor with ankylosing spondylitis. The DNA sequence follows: TGCAGTGCTAGACCCCCGAGTAGCGGCAAACAAGAGACCCAGTACTTC. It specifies CSARPPSSGKQETQYF.